These 21 T cell receptor beta chains share one sample of origin, sequenced in a study of post-analysis software for immune sequencing data. Study-wide results and caveats: Patients showed TRBV5-6, TRBV5-1 and TRBV20-1 among five TRBV segments more frequent than in controls.

Unique molecular identifiers had been added to the TCR beta cDNA libraries. TCRdb fed the PCR reads into MiXCR, producing one record per CDR3 protein. The sample comprises roughly 410,000 distinct CDR3 sequences, roughly 38% of which are singletons, and about an eighth rests with the top ten. Antigen specificity for these receptors is unknown. Sequencing used blood. The receptors derive from a girl aged 10 to 17 with multiple sclerosis.

Turning to this clonotype: A much more abundant neighbour one base away suggests this may be a read error. The V gene is TRBV20-1, the J gene TRBJ2-1; TRBD1 aligns across 10 bases. J gave up 4 bases and V 0 bases, and 3 bases lay outside the gene matches. The CDR3 contains 15 residues. Per the germline V gene, CDR1 is DFQATT and CDR2 is SNEGSKA (reference sequence). This CDR3 reads CSARDPGQGYNEQFF. In DNA, the CDR3 is TGCAGTGCTAGAGACCCGGGACAGGGGTACAATGAGCAGTTCTTC.

The chain couples TRBV12-3 or TRBV12-4 to TRBJ1-4, with 7 nucleotides matching TRBD1. Trimming cost V 6 bases and J 8 bases; bases outside gene matches: 9. The CDR3 has 14 amino acids. The CDR3 loop reads CASRRTGEGEKLFF. The CDR3 nucleotides are TGTGCCAGCAGGCGAACAGGGGAGGGAGAAAAACTGTTTTTT.

V and J are TRBV18 and TRBJ2-2; D not certain. Germline V CDR1 and CDR2: KGHSH, LQKENI. The CDR3 is 16 amino acids. Trimming took 0 bases from V and 1 from J, leaving 9 bases between them. For the CDR3, the DNA is TGTGCCAGCTCACCACCGGGGAAACTGAACACCGGGGAGCTGTTTTTT. Its translation is CASSPPGKLNTGELFF.

CDR3: CASSLSEGVGNQPQHF. The CDR3 DNA reads as TGTGCCAGCAGTTTATCGGAGGGAGTCGGCAATCAGCCCCAGCATTTT. The rearrangement joins TRBV28 to TRBJ1-5; D not certain. V was clipped by 1 base and J by 2 bases, with 12 bases between them. The CDR3 extends over 16 amino acids. Germline assignment: CDR1 MDHEN and CDR2 SYDVKM.

The CDR3 nucleotides read TGTGCCAGTAGGTTGGGTGCGACAGATACGCAGTATTTT. Translation: CASRLGATDTQYF. The chain combines TRBV19 with TRBJ2-3; no definite D call. The germline gives CDR1 LNHDA, CDR2 SQIVND (reference sequence). V lost 6 bases to trimming and J lost 3 bases, with 10 bases between them. The CDR3 contains 13 residues. Drawing the rest from reference TRBV19 and TRBJ2-3, the complete variable domain is DGGITQSPKYLFRKEGQNVTLSCEQNLNHDAMYWYRQDPGQGLRLIYYSQIVNDFQKGDIAEGYSVSREKKESFPLTVTSAQKNPTAFYLCASRLGATDTQYFGPGTRLTVL.

The rearrangement joins TRBV4-3 to TRBJ1-3, with D perhaps TRBD1 (6 bases). The germline gives CDR1 LGHNA, CDR2 YSLEER. The length of the CDR3 is 15 residues. Deletions cut 1 base from V and 1 base from J, with 8 bases between. CDR3 sequence: CASSQATGSGNTIYF. The CDR3, as DNA: TGCGCCAGCAGCCAAGCGACAGGATCTGGAAACACCATATATTTT.

The chain has TRBV15 and TRBJ1-5; D remains unclear. The CDR3 is made up of 15 amino acids. V was clipped by 0 bases and J by 3 bases, with 9 bases between them. Germline CDR1 is LNHNV and CDR2 is YYDKDF (reference sequence). DNA for the CDR3: TGTGCCACCAGCAGAGATCTCATGGCCAATCAGCCCCAGCATTTT. It codes for CATSRDLMANQPQHF.

This chain connects TRBV4-1 to TRBJ1-2; 11 bases match TRBD1. This CDR3 contains 16 residues. V dropped 2 bases and J dropped 5; count of bases not matched to a gene: 7. Germline V gives CDR1 MGHRA, CDR2 YSYEKL. CDR3 in amino acids: CASSQPGTGGRYGYTF. The CDR3 DNA reads as TGCGCCAGCAGCCAACCTGGGACAGGGGGGAGGTATGGCTACACCTTC.

This clonotype appeared many times. The chain carries TRBV3-1 and TRBJ2-3; D is ambiguous. Germline assignment: CDR1 LGHDT and CDR2 YNNKEL (reference sequence). The CDR3 contains 13 residues. Trimming removed 6 bases from V and 3 bases from J, with 10 bases in between. The CDR3 region has the DNA TGTGCCAGCAGGAAGTTGGGAACAGATACGCAGTATTTT. This gives the protein CASRKLGTDTQYF.

This clonotype was seen a handful of times. The chain combines TRBV21-1 with TRBJ2-3; the table's D call, TRBD2, was not checked against the DNA. TRBV21-1 is designated a pseudogene. The length of the CDR3 is 17 residues. Here the CDR3 DNA reads TGTGCCAGCAGCCCCCAACAGACTAGCGGGCCTCTAGATACGCAGTATTTT. Protein sequence: CASSPQQTSGPLDTQYF.

This clonotype was seen more than once but under ten times. V usage is TRBV27 and J usage is TRBJ2-5, with a possible D match to TRBD2 (6 bases). The J call may not be correct, given that the DNA end is closer to TRBJ2-7. CDR3 size: 14 residues. Germline CDR1 MNHEY, CDR2 SMNVEV (reference sequence). The CDR3 DNA reads as TGTGCCAGCAGTTTATCGGACGGGGGTTACGAGCAGTACTTC. This encodes CASSLSDGGYEQYF.

The table lists this clonotype with a count of one. The rearrangement links TRBV5-1 to TRBJ2-1; 10 bases align to TRBD2. Germline-derived CDR1 and CDR2 are SGHRS and YFSETQ. The CDR3 runs to 15 residues. After removal of 3 bases from V and 9 bases from J, the junction contained 9 bases not matched to a gene. The CDR3 is CASSWGTSDGGEQFF. The CDR3 bases are TGCGCCAGCAGCTGGGGGACTAGCGATGGAGGTGAGCAGTTCTTC. Variable domain in full (rest from reference TRBV5-1 and TRBJ2-1): KAGVTQTPRYLIKTRGQQVTLSCSPISGHRSVSWYQQTPGQGLQFLFEYFSETQRNKGNFPGRFSGRQFSNSRSEMNVSTLELGDSALYLCASSWGTSDGGEQFFGPGTRLTVL.

V usage is TRBV9 and J usage is TRBJ1-1; unclear D gene. The V gene lost 4 bases and the J gene lost 0 bases, with 19 bases spanning the gap. Germline CDR1 reads SGDLS; CDR2 reads YYNGEE. The CDR3 runs 17 residues. The CDR3 spells CASSPDGVGTMNTEAFF. DNA for the CDR3: TGTGCCAGCAGCCCGGACGGTGTAGGAACCATGAACACTGAAGCTTTCTTT. Based on the CDR3 plus reference TRBV9 and TRBJ1-1, the full variable domain is DSGVTQTPKHLITATGQRVTLRCSPRSGDLSVYWYQQSLDQGLQFLIQYYNGEERAKGNILERFSAQQFPDLHSELNLSSLELGDSALYFCASSPDGVGTMNTEAFFGQGTRLTVV.

The genes are TRBV7-9 and TRBJ2-5; D ambiguous. There are 14 residues in the CDR3. The germline CDR1 and CDR2 sequences are SEHNR and FQNEAQ (reference sequence). V was shortened by 5 bases and J by 0 bases, with 10 bases between the two germline ends. CDR3 nucleotides: TGTGCCAGCAGCCCGACACAATACCAAGAGACCCAGTACTTC. Amino acids: CASSPTQYQETQYF.

This clonotype was seen a handful of times. The junction shows a germline mismatch at one end, possibly a read error. The chain combines TRBV4-3 with TRBJ1-1; D is unclear. Germline loops: CDR1 LGHNA, CDR2 YSLEER. This CDR3 has 14 residues. CDR3 loop: CASSQATVNTEAFF. The DNA for the CDR3 is TGCGCCAGCAGCCAGGCAACGGTGAACACCGAAGCTTTCTTT.

This rearrangement joins TRBV29-1 to TRBJ2-7; 7 bases map to TRBD1. Germline CDR1 and CDR2: SQVTM and ANQGSEA. Trimming cost V 4 bases and J 6 bases; bases outside gene matches: 6. The CDR3 sequence is 12 residues long. The CDR3 loop is CSVGGGAFEQYF. In nucleotides, the CDR3 is TGCAGCGTTGGAGGGGGCGCGTTCGAGCAGTACTTC.

The rearrangement links TRBV6-4 to TRBJ2-1; 9 bases fit TRBD1. Germline V gives CDR1 MRHNA, CDR2 SNTAGT. V was pared by 7 bases and J by 0 bases, with 13 bases of the junction left unmatched. This CDR3 region has 18 residues. CDR3 loop: CASILYRGLRSSYNEQFF. The CDR3 coding sequence is TGTGCCAGCATACTCTACAGGGGGCTCAGGAGCTCCTACAATGAGCAGTTCTTC.

This clonotype was recorded many times. V and J are TRBV12-3 or TRBV12-4 and TRBJ2-7, with 7 bases matching TRBD1. V shed 5 bases, J shed 1 base, and the junction held 5 bases outside the gene matches. CDR3 size: 14 residues. The chain's CDR3 is CASSRQGRSYEQYF. CDR3 bases: TGTGCCAGCAGTCGACAGGGAAGATCCTACGAGCAGTACTTC.

The J gene is TRBJ2-1, the V gene TRBV12-3 or TRBV12-4; 8 positions agree with TRBD1. V lost 1 base to trimming and J lost 5 bases; unmatched junction nucleotides: 4. The CDR3 has 15 amino acids. CDR3: CASSLVQGADNEQFF. The CDR3 region has the DNA TGTGCCAGCAGTTTAGTCCAGGGGGCGGACAATGAGCAGTTCTTC.

This chain uses TRBV6-5 with TRBJ2-5; D possibly corresponds to TRBD2 (6 bases). The germline V and J ends were trimmed by 6 bases and 5 bases, with 13 bases remaining between them. CDR1 MNHEY and CDR2 SVGAGI come from the germline V gene. This CDR3 contains 13 residues. The DNA for the CDR3 is TGTGCCAGCAGGAACGGGGGTCGGGAGACCCAGTACTTC. Its protein product is CASRNGGRETQYF.

The V call is TRBV5-1, the J call TRBJ2-6; 7 nucleotides agree with TRBD1. In germline, CDR1 is SGHRS, CDR2 YFSETQ. V lost 5 bases to trimming and J lost 1 base; unmatched junction nucleotides: 12. The CDR3 has 18 amino acids. The CDR3: CASRPYRGPPSGANVLTF. Here the CDR3 DNA reads TGCGCCAGCAGACCATACAGGGGACCGCCTTCTGGGGCCAACGTCCTGACTTTC.